The present entry profiles one TCR beta chain with its context. Each participant's cohort was designated according to participant-reported clinical history. The data are from a study of blood T cell repertoires in COVID-19. Study details: Sample material is recorded as cDNA or gDNA derived from T cells, B-cell-depleted T cells, or PBMCs.

Authors' analysis steps: Amplification of reference gene primers was used by the study to estimate nucleated cell counts. TCRdb keeps only in-frame clones here, not all; method: immunoSEQ multiplex PCR. V and J calls and clone size are given by that table; D and trimming were obtained from the DNA. The sample shows hundreds of thousands of clones, 80% to 90% of them seen only once. From germline, CDR1 is MGHDK and CDR2 SYGVNS. Germline trimming cut 4 bases from V and 9 bases from J; bases unmatched to any gene: 7. The CDR3 totals 15 residues. The rearrangement uses TRBV25-1 and TRBJ2-4; 12 bases fit TRBD1. Input material: PBMCs or T cells enriched from blood (not recorded which). The TCR originated in a man aged 30 to 39 who had recovered from COVID-19. The CDR3 sequence: CASSVGTGGFGIQYF. The CDR3 region has the DNA TGTGCCAGCAGTGTTGGGACAGGGGGCTTCGGCATTCAGTACTTC.